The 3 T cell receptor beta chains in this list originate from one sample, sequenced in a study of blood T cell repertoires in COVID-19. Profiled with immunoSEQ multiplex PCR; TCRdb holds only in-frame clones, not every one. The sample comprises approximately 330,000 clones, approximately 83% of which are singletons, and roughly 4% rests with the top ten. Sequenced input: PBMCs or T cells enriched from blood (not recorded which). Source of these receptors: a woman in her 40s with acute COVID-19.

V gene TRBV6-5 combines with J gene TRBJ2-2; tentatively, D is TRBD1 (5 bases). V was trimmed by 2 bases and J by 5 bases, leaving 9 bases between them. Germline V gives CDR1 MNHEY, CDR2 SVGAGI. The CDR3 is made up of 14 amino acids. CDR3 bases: TGTGCCAGCAGTTACGACAGTAAGACCGGGGAGCTGTTTTTT. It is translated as CASSYDSKTGELFF.

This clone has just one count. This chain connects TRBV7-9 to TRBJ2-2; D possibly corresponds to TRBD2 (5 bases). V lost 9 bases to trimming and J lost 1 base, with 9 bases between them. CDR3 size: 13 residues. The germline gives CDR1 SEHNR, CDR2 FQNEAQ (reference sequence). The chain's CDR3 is CARASGNTGELFF. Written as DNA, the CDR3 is TGTGCCAGGGCCAGCGGGAACACCGGGGAGCTGTTTTTT.

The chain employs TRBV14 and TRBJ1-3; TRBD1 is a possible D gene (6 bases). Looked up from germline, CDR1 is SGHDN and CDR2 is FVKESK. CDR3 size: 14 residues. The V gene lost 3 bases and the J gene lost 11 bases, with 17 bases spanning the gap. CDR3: CASSQTGPGRSIYF. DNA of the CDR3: TGTGCCAGCAGCCAGACAGGTCCCGGACGGTCCATATATTTT.